The TCR beta chain described here comes from a study of neoadjuvant anti-PD-1 for oral cavity cancer. This clone showed up just once. The antigen remains unidentified. The CDR3 has 15 residues. CDR1 is MGHDK, CDR2 SYGVNS, per germline. V was shortened by 6 bases and J by 5 bases, with 18 bases between the two germline ends. The method was immunoSEQ multiplex PCR; TCRdb's version includes in-frame clones alone and lacks a portion of them. Among about 72,000 clones listed, about 86% were seen once. The study's findings and limits: Pretreatment Treg/Th17 ratio correlated inversely with post-treatment tumor clonality.

The starting material was PBMCs, obtained before nivolumab (anti-PD-1) treatment. The chain joins TRBV25-1 to TRBJ2-3; D might be TRBD2 (7 bases). This receptor was obtained from a person aged 35-79 years with oral cavity squamous cell carcinoma. CDR3 nucleotides: TGTGCCAGCAGCCCGCGAGGGGGGGGTGGAGATACGCAGTATTTT. Protein product: CASSPRGGGGDTQYF.